The T cell receptor (beta chain) under discussion was sequenced for a study of naive and memory T cell subsets. The beta constant-region primer was an equimolar mix of two oligonucleotides covering TRBC1 and TRBC2. Nested alpha and beta constant-region primers with the SP2 primer drove four PCR rounds on ligated cDNA. TCRdb re-called the UMI-ligation and nested PCR reads with MiXCR, one entry per CDR3 protein. Here the sample spans approximately 80,000 distinct CDR3 sequences, roughly 9.2% being singletons. Cells stained for CD3, CD4, CD8, CD45RA and CD27 were sorted into four subsets. CDR1 and CDR2 (germline): SQVTM, ANQGSEA. Deletions cut 7 bases from V and 8 bases from J, with 17 bases between. This CDR3 spans 12 amino acids. This clonotype has more than one count but fewer than ten.

The sample taken for sequencing was naive CD8+ T cells from blood. This receptor was taken from a human donor in good health. The chain recombines TRBV29-1 with TRBJ1-2, with D perhaps matching TRBD1 (5 bases). The CDR3: CSEEGPDQGYTF. CDR3 nucleotide sequence: TGCAGCGAAGAGGGACCTGACCAGGGCTACACCTTC.